Listed below are T cell receptor beta chains from one sample, sequenced in a study of cytomegalovirus exposure and HLA in healthy donors. Only in-frame clones appear in the TCRdb table, and some are missing; sequencing was by immunoSEQ multiplex PCR. The repertoire has 95,000 to 120,000 clones, about 64% of them found once; the top ten carry 8% to 10%. Material for sequencing was PBMCs. The receptors here all came from a man between 18 and 29 years old in good health and CMV-seropositive. Both conserved end residues are part of each CDR3. Fields, in order: J gene, V gene, D gene, clone size, CDR3 DNA, CDR3 protein. A D gene is named only where the DNA matches it firmly. Where a row states a size, it is once, few, many or the class of an expanded clone; other rows omit it.

j_gene: TRBJ2-2
v_gene: TRBV29-1
d_gene: .
abundance: .
CDR3nt: TGCAGCGGGGGGGAGACCGGGGAGCTGTTTTTT
CDR3aa: CSGGETGELFF

j_gene: TRBJ2-3
v_gene: TRBV9
d_gene: .
abundance: .
CDR3nt: TGTGCCAGCAGCCTCCAGGCCACAGATACGCAGTATTTT
CDR3aa: CASSLQATDTQYF

j_gene: TRBJ1-5
v_gene: TRBV2
d_gene: TRBD1
abundance: .
CDR3nt: TGTGCCAGCAGTGAGGGGCAGGGGGCAGACCGGGAGCATTTT
CDR3aa: CASSEGQGADREHF

j_gene: TRBJ2-5
v_gene: TRBV7-9
d_gene: TRBD2
abundance: .
CDR3nt: TGTGCCAGCAGCTTCCTGAGTTCGGGGGGGGTACCTGGGGGAGAGACCCAGTACTTC
CDR3aa: CASSFLSSGGVPGGETQYF

j_gene: TRBJ2-1
v_gene: TRBV14
d_gene: .
abundance: few
CDR3nt: TGTGCCAGCAGCCAAGAAGGGGCTTGGATTTGGAATGAGCAGTTCTTC
CDR3aa: CASSQEGAWIWNEQFF

j_gene: TRBJ2-3
v_gene: TRBV15
d_gene: TRBD2
abundance: .
CDR3nt: TGTGCCACCAGCAGAGCTCGGGGGGGCACAGATACGCAGTATTTT
CDR3aa: CATSRARGGTDTQYF

j_gene: TRBJ2-7
v_gene: TRBV6-5
d_gene: .
abundance: .
CDR3nt: TGTGCCAGCAGTTCTCGTACAGTCTCCTACGAGCAGTACTTC
CDR3aa: CASSSRTVSYEQYF

j_gene: TRBJ1-2
v_gene: TRBV7-9
d_gene: TRBD1
abundance: .
CDR3nt: TGTGCCAGCAGAAAACCAGGGGGCGACATCTATGGCTACACCTTC
CDR3aa: CASRKPGGDIYGYTF

j_gene: TRBJ2-4
v_gene: TRBV29-1
d_gene: TRBD1
abundance: .
CDR3nt: TGCAGCGTTGCTGGTCCAGGGGGTATTCGGAACATTCAGTACTTC
CDR3aa: CSVAGPGGIRNIQYF

j_gene: TRBJ2-5
v_gene: TRBV6-5
d_gene: .
abundance: .
CDR3nt: TGTGCCAGCAGTTACTCGAGTGGTCTCACCCAGTACTTC
CDR3aa: CASSYSSGLTQYF

j_gene: TRBJ2-1
v_gene: TRBV28
d_gene: TRBD2
abundance: .
CDR3nt: TGTGCCAGCAGAAACCGGGGACTAGCTTACGGCTCCTACAATGAGCAGTTCTTC
CDR3aa: CASRNRGLAYGSYNEQFF

j_gene: TRBJ2-3
v_gene: TRBV7-2
d_gene: .
abundance: .
CDR3nt: TGTGCCAGCAGCATCTACACAGATACGCAGTATTTT
CDR3aa: CASSIYTDTQYF

j_gene: TRBJ2-1
v_gene: TRBV11-3
d_gene: TRBD2
abundance: once
CDR3nt: TGTGCCAGCAGCTTACGGTCACTAGCGGGGGGGGTCTATTACAATGAGCAGTTCTTC
CDR3aa: CASSLRSLAGGVYYNEQFF

j_gene: TRBJ2-7
v_gene: TRBV6-1
d_gene: TRBD1
abundance: few
CDR3nt: TGTGCCAGCAGTGAACTGGGACAGGTGGGCTACGAGCAGTACTTC
CDR3aa: CASSELGQVGYEQYF

j_gene: TRBJ2-1
v_gene: TRBV4-2
d_gene: TRBD2
abundance: .
CDR3nt: TGTGCCAGCAGCTCCGGGACTAGCGGGGGGGGGAATGAGCAGTTCTTC
CDR3aa: CASSSGTSGGGNEQFF

j_gene: TRBJ1-1
v_gene: TRBV28
d_gene: .
abundance: .
CDR3nt: TGTGCCAGCAGTTTTGGGGGGGTGAGCACTGAAGCTTTCTTT
CDR3aa: CASSFGGVSTEAFF

j_gene: TRBJ2-7
v_gene: TRBV5-1
d_gene: .
abundance: .
CDR3nt: TGCGCCAGCAGCTGGAGTGGCTACGAGCAGTACTTC
CDR3aa: CASSWSGYEQYF

j_gene: TRBJ1-4
v_gene: TRBV28
d_gene: TRBD1
abundance: .
CDR3nt: TGTGCCAGCAGTTTATCGACAGGGACTAATGAAAAACTGTTTTTT
CDR3aa: CASSLSTGTNEKLFF

j_gene: TRBJ1-6
v_gene: TRBV6-1
d_gene: .
abundance: .
CDR3nt: TGTGCCAGCAGTGAAAGGGCAGGGCCAAATAATTCACCCCTCCACTTT
CDR3aa: CASSERAGPNNSPLHF

j_gene: TRBJ1-4
v_gene: TRBV5-1
d_gene: .
abundance: .
CDR3nt: TGCGCCAGCAGCACAGAGGAGGGAGGAAAACTGTTTTTT
CDR3aa: CASSTEEGGKLFF

j_gene: TRBJ1-4
v_gene: TRBV6-1
d_gene: TRBD1
abundance: once
CDR3nt: TGTGCCATTGCGGGACAGGTCAATGAAAAACTGTTTTTT
CDR3aa: CAIAGQVNEKLFF

j_gene: TRBJ1-5
v_gene: TRBV27
d_gene: TRBD1
abundance: .
CDR3nt: TGTGCCAGCAGCCCAAGGACAGGGTACAATCAGCCCCAGCATTTT
CDR3aa: CASSPRTGYNQPQHF

j_gene: TRBJ1-2
v_gene: TRBV30
d_gene: .
abundance: .
CDR3nt: TGTGCCTGGGTCCTAAGCGGGACCAACTATGGCTACACCTTC
CDR3aa: CAWVLSGTNYGYTF

j_gene: TRBJ1-5
v_gene: TRBV30
d_gene: .
abundance: .
CDR3nt: TGTGCCTGGAACGGGGATCGTGGTCAGCCCCAGCATTTT
CDR3aa: CAWNGDRGQPQHF

j_gene: TRBJ1-1
v_gene: TRBV18
d_gene: .
abundance: .
CDR3nt: TGTGCCAGCTCACGTCAGGGGTTGAGCGGGGGGAACACTGAAGCTTTCTTT
CDR3aa: CASSRQGLSGGNTEAFF

j_gene: TRBJ1-5
v_gene: TRBV6-6
d_gene: .
abundance: .
CDR3nt: TGTGCCAGCAGTTACGGCCGTTCTAGCAATCAGCCCCAGCATTTT
CDR3aa: CASSYGRSSNQPQHF

j_gene: TRBJ2-3
v_gene: TRBV6-4
d_gene: TRBD2
abundance: many
CDR3nt: TGTGCCAGCAGTGACTCGACTAGCGGGGGGGCCGATACGCAGTATTTT
CDR3aa: CASSDSTSGGADTQYF

j_gene: TRBJ2-5
v_gene: TRBV5-1
d_gene: TRBD2
abundance: .
CDR3nt: TGCGCCAGCAGCTTAGCGGGATTCCAAGAGACCCAGTACTTC
CDR3aa: CASSLAGFQETQYF

j_gene: TRBJ2-1
v_gene: TRBV11-2
d_gene: TRBD2
abundance: .
CDR3nt: TGTGCCAGCAGCCCCGCGCGGGGGTCGGTGAATGAGCAGTTCTTC
CDR3aa: CASSPARGSVNEQFF

j_gene: TRBJ1-1
v_gene: TRBV5-4
d_gene: .
abundance: .
CDR3nt: TGTGCCAGCAGCCCGGACGGGAAAACTGAAGCTTTCTTT
CDR3aa: CASSPDGKTEAFF

j_gene: TRBJ2-5
v_gene: TRBV12-1
d_gene: .
abundance: .
CDR3nt: TGTGCCAGCAGCCCCCTCAAGAGCCAGTACTTC
CDR3aa: CASSPLKSQYF

j_gene: TRBJ1-1
v_gene: TRBV10-3
d_gene: .
abundance: .
CDR3nt: TGTGCCATCAGGGAAAGACAGAACACTGAAGCTTTCTTT
CDR3aa: CAIRERQNTEAFF

j_gene: TRBJ2-7
v_gene: TRBV7-9
d_gene: TRBD2
abundance: .
CDR3nt: TGTGCCAGCAGCTCGGGACTAGCGGGGGCGGCAAACTACGAGCAGTACTTC
CDR3aa: CASSSGLAGAANYEQYF

j_gene: TRBJ2-5
v_gene: TRBV15
d_gene: .
abundance: .
CDR3nt: TGTGCCACCAGCAGAGCAATCTGGCAGGGTGTTCGGGAGACCCAGTACTTC
CDR3aa: CATSRAIWQGVRETQYF

j_gene: TRBJ2-2
v_gene: TRBV7-6
d_gene: .
abundance: .
CDR3nt: TGTGCCAGCAGCCCCGAGGGTGTGGGGGCCAACTCCGCCGGGGAGCTGTTTTTT
CDR3aa: CASSPEGVGANSAGELFF

j_gene: TRBJ2-3
v_gene: TRBV7-9
d_gene: TRBD2
abundance: .
CDR3nt: TGTGCCAGCAGCCAGACTAGCGGGGCAGATACGCAGTATTTT
CDR3aa: CASSQTSGADTQYF

j_gene: TRBJ1-3
v_gene: TRBV6-5
d_gene: .
abundance: .
CDR3nt: TGTGCCAGCGGCCTTACGGGCTCTGGAAACACCATATATTTT
CDR3aa: CASGLTGSGNTIYF

j_gene: TRBJ2-2
v_gene: TRBV5-6
d_gene: TRBD1
abundance: few
CDR3nt: TGTGCCAGCAGCTTGGTACAGGGGGATACCGGGGAGCTGTTTTTT
CDR3aa: CASSLVQGDTGELFF

j_gene: TRBJ1-1
v_gene: TRBV5-4
d_gene: .
abundance: .
CDR3nt: TGTGCCAGCAGCTTGAGCGGTAGGGACATGAACACTGAAGCTTTCTTT
CDR3aa: CASSLSGRDMNTEAFF

j_gene: TRBJ2-4
v_gene: TRBV5-4
d_gene: TRBD1
abundance: few
CDR3nt: TGTGCCAGCAGCTCCGCGGGGACAGGTGGATCCTTAGCCAAAAACATTCAGTACTTC
CDR3aa: CASSSAGTGGSLAKNIQYF

j_gene: TRBJ2-7
v_gene: TRBV28
d_gene: .
abundance: .
CDR3nt: TGTGCCAGCAGTCCTCAAAGGTTGGGGAGCTCCTACGAGCAGTACTTC
CDR3aa: CASSPQRLGSSYEQYF

j_gene: TRBJ2-6
v_gene: TRBV4-1
d_gene: .
abundance: .
CDR3nt: TGCGCCAGCAGCCAAGTGGCCTCTGGGGCCAACGTCCTGACTTTC
CDR3aa: CASSQVASGANVLTF

j_gene: TRBJ2-5
v_gene: TRBV28
d_gene: TRBD1
abundance: .
CDR3nt: TGTGCCAGCATGGGACAGGGGGGAGAGACCCAGTACTTC
CDR3aa: CASMGQGGETQYF

j_gene: TRBJ2-3
v_gene: TRBV5-1
d_gene: TRBD2
abundance: .
CDR3nt: TGCGCCAGCAGCTTGGGCGGGGGGGCCCCCGATACGCAGTATTTT
CDR3aa: CASSLGGGAPDTQYF

j_gene: TRBJ2-4
v_gene: TRBV21-1
d_gene: .
abundance: few
CDR3nt: TGTGCCAGCAGCCCTGCCTCACTAGCCAAAAACATTCAGTACTTC
CDR3aa: CASSPASLAKNIQYF

j_gene: TRBJ2-1
v_gene: TRBV9
d_gene: TRBD2
abundance: .
CDR3nt: TGTGCCAGCAGCGTAGTTAGCGGGGGGGCCAATGAGCAGTTCTTC
CDR3aa: CASSVVSGGANEQFF

j_gene: TRBJ2-2
v_gene: TRBV5-1
d_gene: .
abundance: .
CDR3nt: TGCGCCAGCAGCTTGAACTCCGGGGAGCTGTTTTTT
CDR3aa: CASSLNSGELFF

j_gene: TRBJ2-2
v_gene: TRBV27
d_gene: .
abundance: .
CDR3nt: TGTGCCAGCAGTTTTGAGGCAGGGTACACCGGGGAGCTGTTTTTT
CDR3aa: CASSFEAGYTGELFF

j_gene: TRBJ1-2
v_gene: TRBV6-1
d_gene: TRBD1
abundance: .
CDR3nt: TGTGCCAGCAGTGGCGAAGGACAGGGGGCAAGCGGCTATGGCTACACCTTC
CDR3aa: CASSGEGQGASGYGYTF

j_gene: TRBJ1-6
v_gene: TRBV28
d_gene: .
abundance: .
CDR3nt: TGTGCCAGCAGTCCGGGACTACCTTATAATTCACCCCTCCACTTT
CDR3aa: CASSPGLPYNSPLHF

j_gene: TRBJ2-5
v_gene: TRBV29-1
d_gene: TRBD1
abundance: .
CDR3nt: TGCAGCGTTGTGAAATCGCGGACAGGGCTTGGGGGGACCCAGTACTTC
CDR3aa: CSVVKSRTGLGGTQYF

j_gene: TRBJ2-5
v_gene: TRBV29-1
d_gene: TRBD2
abundance: few
CDR3nt: TGCAGCGTTCGGACTAGAATGAGGGAGACCCAGTACTTC
CDR3aa: CSVRTRMRETQYF

j_gene: TRBJ2-1
v_gene: TRBV5-6
d_gene: TRBD1
abundance: .
CDR3nt: TGTGCCAGCAGCTTGTTGGGTCCGGGACAGGGGGTAAAGTTCTTC
CDR3aa: CASSLLGPGQGVKFF